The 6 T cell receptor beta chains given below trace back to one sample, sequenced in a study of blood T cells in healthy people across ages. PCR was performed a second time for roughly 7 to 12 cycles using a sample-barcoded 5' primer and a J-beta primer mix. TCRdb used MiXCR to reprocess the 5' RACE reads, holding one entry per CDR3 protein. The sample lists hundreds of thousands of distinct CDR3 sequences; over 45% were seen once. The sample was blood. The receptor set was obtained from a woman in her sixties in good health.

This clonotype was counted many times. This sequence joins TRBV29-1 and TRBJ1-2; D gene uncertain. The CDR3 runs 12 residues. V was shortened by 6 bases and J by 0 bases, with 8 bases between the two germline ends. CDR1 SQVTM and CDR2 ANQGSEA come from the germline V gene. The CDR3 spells CSVGSTNYGYTF. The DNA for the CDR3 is TGCAGCGTGGGAAGTACTAACTATGGCTACACCTTC.

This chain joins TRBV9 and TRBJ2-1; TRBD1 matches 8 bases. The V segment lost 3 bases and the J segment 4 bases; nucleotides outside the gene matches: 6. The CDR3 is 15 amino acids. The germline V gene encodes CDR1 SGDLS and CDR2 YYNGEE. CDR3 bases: TGTGCCAGCAGCGACCGGACAGGGAATTACAATGAGCAGTTCTTC. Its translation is CASSDRTGNYNEQFF.

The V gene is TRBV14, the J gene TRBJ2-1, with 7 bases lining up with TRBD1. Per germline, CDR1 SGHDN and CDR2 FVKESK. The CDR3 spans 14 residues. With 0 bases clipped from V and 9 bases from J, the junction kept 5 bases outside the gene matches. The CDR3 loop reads CASSQDRAGGEQFF. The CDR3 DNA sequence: TGTGCCAGCAGCCAAGATAGGGCAGGGGGTGAGCAGTTCTTC.

In DNA, the CDR3 is TGTGCCAGCAGCTTAGCCGAGGGGGGCAAGACCCAGTACTTC. Protein: CASSLAEGGKTQYF. This chain joins TRBV7-2 and TRBJ2-5; possibly TRBD1 or TRBD2 for D (6 bases each). The CDR3 is 14 residues long. CDR1 and CDR2 from the germline V gene are SGHTA and FQGNSA. Trimming took off 0 bases at V and 6 bases at J, with 11 bases between the two ends.

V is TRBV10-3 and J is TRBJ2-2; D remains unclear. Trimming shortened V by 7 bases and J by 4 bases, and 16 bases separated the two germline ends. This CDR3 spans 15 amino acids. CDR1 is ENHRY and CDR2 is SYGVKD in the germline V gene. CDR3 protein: CAITPGIGSTGELFF. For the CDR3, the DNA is TGTGCCATCACCCCCGGCATAGGGTCCACCGGGGAGCTGTTTTTT.

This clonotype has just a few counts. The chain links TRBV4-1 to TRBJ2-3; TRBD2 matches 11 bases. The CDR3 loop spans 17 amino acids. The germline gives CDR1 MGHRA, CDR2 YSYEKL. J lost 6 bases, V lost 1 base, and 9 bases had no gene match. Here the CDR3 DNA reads TGCGCCAGCAGCCAAGCGGTGACTAGCGGGACGACGGATACGCAGTATTTT. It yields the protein CASSQAVTSGTTDTQYF.